The rows below give T cell receptor beta chains drawn from one sample of a study of response to subunit inactivated influenza vaccine. One entry per CDR3 protein, called by TCRdb with MiXCR from the RT-PCR reads. The sample lists 280,000 or so distinct CDR3 sequences, 21% seen once, with approximately 10% in the top ten. Specimen: PBMCs from blood, collected roughly 20 months after vaccination. All receptors derive from a man between 50 and 70 years old who received an inactivated influenza vaccine. Both conserved end residues are part of each CDR3. The D gene is left open where the match is weak. Size is omitted from some rows. Given values are once, few, many or a class for expanded clones.

.,TRBJ1-1,TRBV6-2/TRBV6-3,few,CASSDSYRNTEAFF,TGTGCCAGCAGTGATTCTTACAGGAACACTGAAGCTTTCTTT
TRBD1,TRBJ1-4,TRBV27,few,CASSSLDRGGEKLFF,TGTGCCAGCAGTTCCTTGGACAGGGGCGGAGAAAAACTGTTTTTT
TRBD2,TRBJ2-1,TRBV20-1,.,CSARARYPLAGGLDEQFF,TGCAGTGCTAGAGCACGATACCCACTAGCGGGGGGGCTCGATGAGCAGTTCTTC
TRBD2,TRBJ2-3,TRBV6-1,.,CASSASSGGIYTQYF,TGTGCCAGCAGCGCATCTAGCGGGGGAATTTATACGCAGTATTTT
TRBD2,TRBJ2-1,TRBV5-8,.,CASSLLGLAYNEQFF,TGTGCCAGCAGCTTATTGGGACTAGCGTACAATGAGCAGTTCTTC
.,TRBJ2-1,TRBV5-1,.,CASSLGRTNEQFF,TGCGCCAGCAGCTTGGGCAGGACCAATGAGCAGTTCTTC
.,TRBJ2-7,TRBV9,few,CASSSTGRGTYEQYF,TGTGCCAGCAGCTCAACCGGGCGGGGAACCTACGAGCAGTACTTC
.,TRBJ2-2,TRBV10-3,few,CAIRPDQDTGELFF,TGTGCCATCAGGCCCGATCAAGACACCGGGGAGCTGTTTTTT
.,TRBJ2-5,TRBV18,.,CASSPGYQETQYF,TGTGCCAGCTCACCGGGGTACCAAGAGACCCAGTACTTC
TRBD2,TRBJ2-1,TRBV9,once,CASSVAAGTYNEQFF,TGTGCCAGCAGCGTAGCAGCGGGAACCTACAATGAGCAGTTCTTC
TRBD1,TRBJ1-1,TRBV14,.,CASSHDRGGTEAFF,TGTGCCAGCAGCCATGACAGGGGTGGGACTGAAGCTTTCTTT
TRBD2,TRBJ2-7,TRBV4-3,.,CASSHGTTDYEQYF,TGCGCCAGCAGCCATGGGACTACCGACTACGAGCAGTACTTC
.,TRBJ1-4,TRBV3-1,many,CASSAGANEKLFF,TGTGCCAGCAGCGCAGGGGCTAATGAAAAACTGTTTTTT
.,TRBJ1-5,TRBV18,many,CASSPPGADNQPQHF,TGTGCCAGCTCACCACCGGGGGCCGACAATCAGCCCCAGCATTTT
TRBD1,TRBJ1-3,TRBV7-9,few,CASSERGTDGNTIYF,TGTGCCAGCAGCGAGCGGGGGACAGACGGAAACACCATATATTTT
TRBD1,TRBJ1-1,TRBV6-5,few,CASSYRRTGDTEAFF,TGTGCCAGCAGTTACCGGCGGACAGGGGACACTGAAGCTTTCTTT
.,TRBJ1-1,TRBV7-8,.,CASSPTFQGRAFF,TGTGCCAGCAGCCCGACCTTTCAAGGGCGGGCTTTCTTT
.,TRBJ1-5,TRBV6-2/TRBV6-3,few,CASSLIGQSNQPQHF,TGTGCCAGCAGCCTCATTGGACAGAGCAATCAGCCCCAGCATTTT
TRBD2,TRBJ2-5,TRBV5-6,.,CASSLANRGESQYF,TGTGCCAGCAGCTTGGCCAACCGGGGGGAGAGCCAGTACTTC
.,TRBJ1-5,TRBV20-1,few,CSARGQLSGQPQHF,TGCAGTGCTCGAGGACAGCTCTCGGGGCAGCCCCAGCATTTT
.,TRBJ2-1,TRBV29-1,.,CSVRTEYNEQFF,TGCAGCGTTAGGACAGAGTACAATGAGCAGTTCTTC
TRBD2,TRBJ2-7,TRBV28,.,CASSRLAGVYEQYF,TGTGCCAGCAGTCGACTAGCGGGAGTGTACGAGCAGTACTTC
.,TRBJ1-1,TRBV11-1,.,CASSLPGLGFQNTEAFF,TGTGCCAGCAGCTTACCGGGACTCGGATTCCAGAACACTGAAGCTTTCTTT
.,TRBJ1-3,TRBV12-3/TRBV12-4,few,CASSLGANGLNTIYF,TGTGCCAGCAGTTTGGGGGCAAATGGCCTAAACACCATATATTTT
.,TRBJ1-3,TRBV5-1,.,CASSLGSGGTGNTIYF,TGCGCCAGCAGCTTGGGGTCCGGGGGCACTGGAAACACCATATATTTT
.,TRBJ2-3,TRBV29-1,.,CSVLQGRDTQYF,TGCAGCGTCCTGCAGGGGCGCGATACGCAGTATTTT
.,TRBJ1-1,TRBV15,.,CATSRDHQGNEAFF,TGTGCCACCAGCAGGGATCATCAGGGGAATGAAGCTTTCTTT
TRBD2,TRBJ2-2,TRBV6-5,.,CASSYSSGEGPGGELFF,TGTGCCAGCAGTTACTCTTCCGGGGAGGGCCCAGGCGGGGAGCTGTTTTTT
TRBD1,TRBJ2-3,TRBV4-2,few,CASSQVETGSNTQYF,TGTGCCAGCAGCCAAGTCGAGACAGGGTCCAATACGCAGTATTTT
TRBD1,TRBJ1-5,TRBV11-1,few,CASSLGRGGQGLNQPQHF,TGTGCCAGCAGCTTAGGAAGAGGAGGACAGGGCTTAAATCAGCCCCAGCATTTT
.,TRBJ2-3,TRBV12-3/TRBV12-4,few,CASSQDRPTDTQYF,TGTGCCAGCAGTCAAGACAGGCCCACAGATACGCAGTATTTT
.,TRBJ2-6,TRBV7-9,.,CASTQAGANVLTF,TGTGCCAGCACACAGGCTGGGGCCAACGTCCTGACTTTC
.,TRBJ1-2,TRBV25-1,many,CASSPHNYGYTF,TGTGCCAGCAGTCCCCACAACTATGGCTACACCTTC
.,TRBJ2-1,TRBV7-6,.,CASSLRTSDNEQFF,TGTGCCAGCAGCCTGCGGACGTCGGACAATGAGCAGTTCTTC
.,TRBJ1-4,TRBV7-2,.,CASSLARTATNEKLFF,TGTGCCAGCAGCCTCGCTAGGACTGCAACTAATGAAAAACTGTTTTTT
.,TRBJ2-7,TRBV21-1,.,CASPNPVGSSYEQYF,TGTGCCAGTCCCAACCCGGTTGGAAGCTCCTACGAGCAGTACTTC
TRBD1,TRBJ2-2,TRBV7-9,few,CASSSSTGANTGELFF,TGTGCCAGCAGCTCGTCGACAGGGGCGAACACCGGGGAGCTGTTTTTT
.,TRBJ1-4,TRBV13,.,CASSPYGNEKLFF,TGTGCCAGCAGCCCCTATGGGAATGAAAAACTGTTTTTT
TRBD2,TRBJ2-7,TRBV27,.,CASSFLGLAGSYEQYF,TGTGCCAGCAGTTTCCTGGGACTAGCGGGATCCTACGAGCAGTACTTC
.,TRBJ1-4,TRBV7-2,.,CASSTDRSEKLFF,TGTGCCAGCAGCACCGACAGGAGCGAAAAACTGTTTTTT
TRBD2,TRBJ2-5,TRBV28,.,CASSLLASGGAEETQYF,TGTGCCAGCAGTTTATTGGCTAGCGGGGGGGCCGAGGAGACCCAGTACTTC
TRBD1,TRBJ1-2,TRBV5-4,.,CASSFARLGTGAGTYGYTF,TGTGCCAGCAGCTTTGCCAGGCTGGGGACAGGGGCCGGAACCTATGGCTACACCTTC
.,TRBJ2-2,TRBV5-1,few,CASSLIPGDGSGELFF,TGCGCCAGCAGCCTTATACCGGGAGACGGTTCCGGGGAGCTGTTTTTT
TRBD1,TRBJ1-6,TRBV7-9,few,CASSAPGQLNSPLHF,TGTGCCAGCAGCGCCCCGGGACAGCTTAATTCACCCCTCCACTTT
.,TRBJ1-5,TRBV5-6,many,CASSSQGGGNQPQHF,TGTGCCAGCAGCTCCCAGGGAGGCGGCAATCAGCCCCAGCATTTT
TRBD2,TRBJ2-5,TRBV20-1,once,CSAHSASGKETQYF,TGCAGTGCCCATTCGGCTAGCGGGAAAGAGACCCAGTACTTC
TRBD2,TRBJ2-7,TRBV20-1,.,CSATHQLGTSKLVGSYEQYF,TGCAGTGCTACGCACCAGCTCGGGACTAGTAAACTAGTAGGCTCCTACGAGCAGTACTTC
.,TRBJ2-7,TRBV4-1,.,CASSQWDGYEQYF,TGCGCCAGCAGCCAATGGGACGGTTACGAGCAGTACTTC
.,TRBJ2-3,TRBV7-2,.,CASSTDYYGDTQYF,TGTGCCAGCAGCACAGACTACTATGGGGATACGCAGTATTTT
.,TRBJ2-3,TRBV2,.,CASSEDFWGSTDTQYF,TGTGCCAGCAGTGAAGATTTCTGGGGGTCCACAGATACGCAGTATTTT
.,TRBJ2-3,TRBV10-3,.,CAVNRVGGNTDTQYF,TGTGCCGTAAACAGGGTCGGCGGGAACACAGATACGCAGTATTTT
.,TRBJ1-1,TRBV19,few,CASRRMTILSTEAFF,TGTGCCAGTAGGAGAATGACGATTCTCAGCACTGAAGCTTTCTTT